These 17 T cell receptor beta chains were all obtained from the same sample, sequenced in a study of OX40 agonist ivuxolimab in advanced cancers. Repertoires were generated with immunoSEQ multiplex PCR, while TCRdb's copy carries only in-frame clones and drops some. Here the sample spans some 20,000 clones, 80% to 90% being singletons. The sample was CD4+ or CD8+ T cells sorted from blood, taken in a trial of the OX40 agonist ivuxolimab. The receptor source for this set is an adult with an advanced solid tumor such as melanoma, head and neck, liver or kidney cancer.

This clone was counted a single time. The V gene is TRBV14, the J gene TRBJ2-1; 12 nucleotides align to TRBD2. CDR1 and CDR2 from the germline V gene are SGHDN and FVKESK. Trimming took 0 bases from V and 2 from J; bases not matched to a gene: 2. The CDR3 contains 17 residues. CDR3 protein: CASSQDRLAGAYNEQFF. CDR3 sequence (DNA): TGTGCCAGCAGCCAAGATAGACTAGCGGGAGCCTACAATGAGCAGTTCTTC.

This chain joins TRBV11-2 and TRBJ1-2; D ambiguous. The CDR3 is 15 amino acids. The V gene's germline CDR1 is SGHAT and CDR2 FQNNGV. Deletions cut 0 bases from V and 3 bases from J, with 11 bases between. The CDR3 region has the DNA TGTGCCAGCAGCTTAGATTCAGGTAGTGACTATGGCTACACCTTC. It encodes CASSLDSGSDYGYTF.

This chain connects TRBV9 to TRBJ2-1; 8 bases fit TRBD2. After removal of 4 bases from V and 3 bases from J, the junction contained 6 bases not matched to a gene. Germline assignment: CDR1 SGDLS and CDR2 YYNGEE. The CDR3 covers 15 residues. The CDR3 sequence is CASSTSGRHYNEQFF. CDR3 DNA sequence: TGTGCCAGCAGCACGAGCGGGAGACACTACAATGAGCAGTTCTTC.

The chain employs TRBV29-1 and TRBJ2-6, with D perhaps matching TRBD1 or TRBD2 (5 bases each). V was clipped by 4 bases and J by 0 bases, with 16 bases between them. Germline V gene data show CDR1 as SQVTM and CDR2 as ANQGSEA. The CDR3 contains 17 residues. The DNA for the CDR3 is TGCAGCGTTGGGGGGACCAGTTGGGGCTCTGGGGCCAACGTCCTGACTTTC. Translating it yields CSVGGTSWGSGANVLTF.

The J gene is TRBJ1-2, the V gene TRBV6-5, with 9 bases identical to TRBD1. Germline V CDR1 and CDR2: MNHEY, SVGAGI. Germline trimming cut 4 bases from V and 9 bases from J; bases unmatched to any gene: 9. The CDR3 extends over 14 amino acids. In DNA, the CDR3 is TGTGCCAGCAGTTCGGGACAGGGCCCATTAAGCTACACCTTC. This codes for CASSSGQGPLSYTF.

The sample holds one count of this clone. This chain joins TRBV9 and TRBJ2-1; D gene ambiguous. Germline-derived CDR1 and CDR2 are SGDLS and YYNGEE. CDR3 length equals 18 residues. Trimming removed 1 base at V and 6 bases at J, with 23 bases between. In DNA, the CDR3 is TGTGCCAGCAGCGTACAGCGTTTTCGTGGCGGATTGGGCAATGAGCAGTTCTTC. Translation gives CASSVQRFRGGLGNEQFF.

The chain recombines TRBV7-9 with TRBJ1-1; 9 nucleotides match TRBD1. V was pared by 3 bases and J by 4 bases, with 6 bases of the junction left unmatched. This CDR3 spans 15 amino acids. CDR1 SEHNR and CDR2 FQNEAQ come from the germline V gene (reference sequence). This CDR3 is CASSLRGQGGTEAFF. The CDR3 DNA reads as TGTGCCAGCAGCTTGAGGGGACAGGGTGGCACTGAAGCTTTCTTT. Complete variable domain (other parts from reference TRBV7-9 and TRBJ1-1): DTGVSQNPRHKITKRGQNVTFRCDPISEHNRLYWYRQTLGQGPEFLTYFQNEAQLEKSRLLSDRFSAERPKGSFSTLEIQRTEQGDSAMYLCASSLRGQGGTEAFFGQGTRLTVV.

The rearrangement joins TRBV11-2 to TRBJ1-4; TRBD1 matches at 7 bases. V shed 6 bases, J shed 4 bases, and the junction held 8 bases outside the gene matches. The CDR3 runs to 15 residues. Germline CDR1 and CDR2: SGHAT and FQNNGV. Written as DNA, the CDR3 is TGTGCCAGCAGTCATCCAGCAGGGGGTAATGAAAAACTGTTTTTT. This gives the protein CASSHPAGGNEKLFF.

The J gene is TRBJ2-1, the V gene TRBV27; either TRBD1 or TRBD2 may supply D (5 bases each). Trimming cost V 5 bases and J 5 bases, with 16 bases left between them. CDR1 is MNHEY and CDR2 is SMNVEV in the germline V gene (reference sequence). This CDR3 contains 15 residues. The CDR3 DNA sequence: TGTGCCAGCAGTCAATTCCGGGACCGCAACAATGAGCAGTTCTTC. This gives the protein CASSQFRDRNNEQFF.

The chain is built from TRBV7-2 and TRBJ2-5; TRBD2 agrees at 9 bases. With the DNA end fitting TRBJ2-7 better, the J assignment may be wrong. CDR1 is SGHTA, CDR2 FQGNSA, per germline. This CDR3 spans 16 amino acids. CDR3: CASSLALAGVAGEQYF. DNA for the CDR3: TGTGCCAGCAGCTTAGCGTTAGCGGGAGTAGCGGGCGAGCAGTACTTC.

The V call is TRBV25-1, the J call TRBJ2-2; 8 nucleotides line up with TRBD1. This CDR3 spans 15 amino acids. Germline V gene sequence: CDR1 MGHDK, CDR2 SYGVNS. Losses at the gene ends were 9 bases for V and 6 bases for J; bases not matched to a gene: 12. The CDR3 nucleotides are TGTGCCAGTCGGGACAGGCCAAGCCATGCCGGGGAGCTGTTTTTT. Protein: CASRDRPSHAGELFF.

The chain couples TRBV5-6 to TRBJ2-7, with D unclear. The CDR3 runs 13 residues. V was shortened by 0 bases and J by 7 bases, with 11 bases between the two germline ends. Germline V gene sequence: CDR1 SGHDT, CDR2 YYEEEE. This CDR3 is CASSLDAVLEQYF. The CDR3 nucleotides read TGTGCCAGCAGCTTGGATGCCGTGTTGGAGCAGTACTTC.

The gene calls are TRBV14 and TRBJ2-7; D is ambiguous. Germline CDR1 SGHDN, CDR2 FVKESK. The V and J ends lost 4 bases and 1 base respectively, with 8 bases between them. CDR3 length: 13 residues. CDR3 bases: TGTGCCAGCAGCCCCGGAGAGTCCTACGAGCAGTACTTC. Protein product: CASSPGESYEQYF.

The V and J genes are TRBV7-8 and TRBJ1-5; 9 bases are shared with TRBD1. This CDR3 has 16 residues. V lost 10 bases, J lost 7 bases, and 17 bases stayed unmatched. Germline lookup yields CDR1 SGHVS and CDR2 FQNEAQ. Here the CDR3 DNA reads TGTGCCACCACTGAACGGGGACAGGGACGAAGCCAGCCCCAGCATTTT. Translating gives CATTERGQGRSQPQHF.

The V call is TRBV10-3, the J call TRBJ1-2; D might be TRBD1 (6 bases). The germline gives CDR1 ENHRY, CDR2 SYGVKD. The CDR3 totals 12 residues. V lost 6 bases and J lost 2, with 7 bases in between. CDR3 sequence: CAIRGGNYGYTF. The CDR3 nucleotides are TGTGCCATCAGAGGGGGGAACTATGGCTACACCTTC.

V usage is TRBV11-3 and J usage is TRBJ2-1, with D unresolved. Looked up from germline, CDR1 is SGHNT and CDR2 is YENEEA. The length of the CDR3 is 16 residues. Trimming removed 0 bases at V and 0 bases at J, with 9 bases between. The chain's CDR3 is CASSLEGYSSYNEQFF. CDR3 sequence (DNA): TGTGCCAGCAGCTTAGAAGGCTATAGCTCCTACAATGAGCAGTTCTTC. The variable domain in full, with the rest retrieved from reference TRBV11-3 and TRBJ2-1, is EAGVVQSPRYKIIEKKQPVAFWCNPISGHNTLYWYLQNLGQGPELLIRYENEEAVDDSQLPKDRFSAERLKGVDSTLKIQPAELGDSAVYLCASSLEGYSSYNEQFFGPGTRLTVL.

The chain employs TRBV7-8 and TRBJ2-1; TRBD2 aligns across 10 bases. The junction had 7 bases not matched to a gene; V was cut back by 3 bases and J by 8 bases. CDR1 is SGHVS, CDR2 FQNEAQ, per germline. CDR3 size: 15 residues. The CDR3 DNA reads as TGTGCCAGCAGCTTTACGAGCGGGAGGGGCGATGAGCAGTTCTTC. Residues: CASSFTSGRGDEQFF. The variable domain in full, with the rest retrieved from reference TRBV7-8 and TRBJ2-1, is GAGVSQSPRYKVAKRGQDVALRCDPISGHVSLFWYQQALGQGPEFLTYFQNEAQLDKSGLPSDRFFAERPEGSVSTLKIQRTQQEDSAVYLCASSFTSGRGDEQFFGPGTRLTVL.